Listed here are 14 T cell receptor beta chains from one sample, sequenced in a study of blood T cell repertoires in COVID-19. Sequenced by immunoSEQ multiplex PCR; TCRdb stores in-frame clones only, minus some. The sample lists over 200,000 clones, roughly 86% seen once, with approximately 8% in the top ten. The specimen was peripheral blood. The receptors stem from a woman aged 50 to 60 with active or convalescent COVID-19.

This clone showed up just once. The V gene is TRBV6-5, the J gene TRBJ1-1, with D unclear. Germline loops: CDR1 MNHEY, CDR2 SVGAGI. Trimming left V 0 bases short and J 0 bases short, with 8 bases between. This CDR3 is 15 amino acids long. CDR3 sequence: CASSYSRDLNTEAFF. The CDR3, as DNA: TGTGCCAGCAGTTACTCGCGTGACTTGAACACTGAAGCTTTCTTT.

The chain has TRBV27 and TRBJ1-6; D call uncertain. V lost 4 bases, J lost 9 bases, and 13 bases lay in between. The CDR3 runs to 14 residues. CDR1 is MNHEY, CDR2 SMNVEV, per germline (reference sequence). CDR3 sequence: CASSSDGEVSPLHF. For the CDR3, the DNA is TGTGCCAGCAGTTCGGATGGGGAGGTTTCACCCCTCCACTTT.

The chain combines TRBV28 with TRBJ1-3; D ambiguous. The CDR3 contains 14 residues. Germline V lookup: CDR1 MDHEN, CDR2 SYDVKM. V dropped 4 bases and J dropped 0 bases, with 7 bases sitting between them. The CDR3 loop is CASSYSSSGNTIYF. Written as DNA, the CDR3 is TGTGCCAGCAGTTACTCGAGCTCTGGAAACACCATATATTTT.

The V gene is TRBV13, the J gene TRBJ1-6; D is undetermined. The V end was cut by 4 bases, the J end by 7 bases, with 23 bases between. The germline V gene encodes CDR1 PRHDT and CDR2 FYEKMQ (reference sequence). CDR3 length: 18 amino acids. Here the CDR3 reads CASSSTHLSGRENSPLHF. The CDR3 region has the DNA TGTGCCAGCAGCTCGACCCACTTATCTGGACGGGAGAATTCACCCCTCCACTTT. Variable domain in full (rest from reference TRBV13 and TRBJ1-6): AAGVIQSPRHLIKEKRETATLKCYPIPRHDTVYWYQQGPGQDPQFLISFYEKMQSDKGSIPDRFSAQQFSDYHSELNMSSLELGDSALYFCASSSTHLSGRENSPLHFGNGTRLTVT.

The CDR3 DNA is TGTGCCAGCAGCATGAACACTGAAGCTTTCTTT. This gives the protein CASSMNTEAFF. The chain recombines TRBV12-3 or TRBV12-4 with TRBJ1-1; D is uncertain. V lost 6 bases to trimming and J lost 0 bases, with 2 bases between them. The CDR3 has 11 residues.

The chain uses TRBV5-6 and TRBJ2-5; 9 bases align to TRBD2. The V and J ends lost 1 base and 6 bases, in that order; junction bases with no gene match: 13. Germline assignment: CDR1 SGHDT and CDR2 YYEEEE. The CDR3 loop spans 17 amino acids. Written as DNA, the CDR3 is TGTGCCAGCAGCTTGCGGGCTTGGCTAGCGGGGAGTAAGACCCAGTACTTC. Translated, it gives CASSLRAWLAGSKTQYF.

V usage is TRBV4-1 and J usage is TRBJ2-5, with a possible D match to TRBD2 (5 bases). Germline lookup yields CDR1 MGHRA and CDR2 YSYEKL. Trimming took 1 base from V and 5 from J, leaving 14 bases between them. This CDR3 is built from 15 residues. The CDR3 protein is CASSQGTDGWETQYF. The CDR3 coding sequence is TGCGCCAGCAGCCAAGGGACTGATGGGTGGGAGACCCAGTACTTC.

The rearrangement joins TRBV5-1 to TRBJ1-4; TRBD1 matches at 7 bases. The germline CDR1 and CDR2 sequences are SGHRS and YFSETQ. This CDR3 contains 15 residues. V dropped 0 bases and J dropped 4; count of bases not matched to a gene: 3. CDR3 amino acids: CASSLAGTVNEKLFF. CDR3 nucleotides: TGCGCCAGCAGCTTGGCGGGGACAGTTAATGAAAAACTGTTTTTT.

As DNA, the CDR3 is TGTGCTAGTGGTCTCAGGGAAAACACTGAAGCTTTCTTT. Translation gives CASGLRENTEAFF. The genes are TRBV12-5 and TRBJ1-1, with D tentatively TRBD1 (5 bases). This CDR3 has 13 residues. Trimming left V 5 bases short and J 2 bases short, with 9 bases between. CDR1 and CDR2 (germline): LGHNT, FRNRAP. The full variable domain, completed using reference TRBV12-5 and TRBJ1-1, is DARVTQTPRHKVTEMGQEVTMRCQPILGHNTVFWYRQTMMQGLELLAYFRNRAPLDDSGMPKDRFSAEMPDATLATLKIQPSEPRDSAVYFCASGLRENTEAFFGQGTRLTVV.

The V gene is TRBV4-1, the J gene TRBJ2-7; the match to TRBD1 covers 8 bases. The CDR3 consists of 14 residues. Germline V gene sequence: CDR1 MGHRA, CDR2 YSYEKL. V shed 3 bases, J shed 2 bases, and the junction held 3 bases outside the gene matches. The CDR3 DNA follows: TGCGCCAGCAGCCATGGGACAGGCACCTACGAGCAGTACTTC. This translates into CASSHGTGTYEQYF.

This clone was picked up a small number of times. The same CDR3 can be traced to other DNA sequences in this sample. The chain recombines TRBV9 with TRBJ1-5; 9 nucleotides line up with TRBD1. The CDR3 runs to 14 residues. Germline CDR1 reads SGDLS; CDR2 reads YYNGEE. V trimming: 2 bases; J trimming: 6 bases; junction bases outside the gene matches: 3. The CDR3 spells CASSVGQGGQPQHF. The CDR3 DNA reads as TGTGCCAGCAGCGTGGGACAGGGCGGTCAGCCCCAGCATTTT.

The V gene is TRBV7-9, the J gene TRBJ2-6; TRBD1 agrees at 8 bases. The V segment lost 4 bases and the J segment 0 bases; nucleotides outside the gene matches: 5. Germline V gene lookup returns CDR1 SEHNR and CDR2 FQNEAQ (reference sequence). The CDR3 covers 17 residues. The CDR3 reads CASSYGQGLSGANVLTF. The CDR3 nucleotides read TGTGCCAGCAGCTACGGACAGGGCCTCTCTGGGGCCAACGTCCTGACTTTC.

V is TRBV29-1 and J is TRBJ1-1; perhaps TRBD1 as D (6 bases). The CDR3 covers 13 residues. With 6 bases removed from V and 4 bases from J, the gap between germline ends came to 15 bases. Germline-derived CDR1 and CDR2 are SQVTM and ANQGSEA. The CDR3 coding sequence is TGCAGCGTGAACAGGGAAAGAGGCACTGAAGCTTTCTTT. This translates into CSVNRERGTEAFF.

The V gene is TRBV7-9, the J gene TRBJ1-6; 8 bases agree with TRBD1. Germline loops: CDR1 SEHNR, CDR2 FQNEAQ (reference sequence). CDR3 size: 16 residues. The trim removed 3 bases at V and 7 bases at J, leaving 8 bases unmatched. The CDR3 is CASSFIRTGSNSPLHF. Written as DNA, the CDR3 is TGTGCCAGCAGCTTCATCCGGACAGGGTCAAATTCACCCCTCCACTTT.